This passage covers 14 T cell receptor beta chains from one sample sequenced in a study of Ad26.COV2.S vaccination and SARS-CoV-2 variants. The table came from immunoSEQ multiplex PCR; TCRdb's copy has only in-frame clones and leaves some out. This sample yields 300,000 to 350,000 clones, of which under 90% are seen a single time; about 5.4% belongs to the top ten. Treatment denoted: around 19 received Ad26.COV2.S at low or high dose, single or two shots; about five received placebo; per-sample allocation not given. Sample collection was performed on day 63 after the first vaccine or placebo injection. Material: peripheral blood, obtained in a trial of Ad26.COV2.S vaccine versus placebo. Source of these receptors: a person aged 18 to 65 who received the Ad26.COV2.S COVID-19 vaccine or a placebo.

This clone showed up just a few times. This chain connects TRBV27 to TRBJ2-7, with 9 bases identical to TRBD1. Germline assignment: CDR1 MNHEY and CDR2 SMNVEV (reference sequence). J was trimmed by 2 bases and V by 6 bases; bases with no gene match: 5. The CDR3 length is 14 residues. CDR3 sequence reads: CASSEGQGTYEQYF. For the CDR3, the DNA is TGTGCCAGCAGCGAGGGACAGGGCACCTACGAGCAGTACTTC.

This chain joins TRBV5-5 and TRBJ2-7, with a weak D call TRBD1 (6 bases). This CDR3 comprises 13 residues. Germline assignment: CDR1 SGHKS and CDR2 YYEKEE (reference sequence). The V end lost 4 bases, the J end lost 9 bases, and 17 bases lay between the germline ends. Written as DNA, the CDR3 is TGTGCCAGCAGCCTAGATTGGACAGTCGGGCAGTACTTC. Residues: CASSLDWTVGQYF.

The CDR3 coding sequence is TGTGCCAGCACCCCCCCCGTATACCCCGGGGAGCTGTTTTTT. As protein: CASTPPVYPGELFF. V usage is TRBV7-9 and J usage is TRBJ2-2; D not resolved. CDR3 length: 14 residues. Germline CDR1 is SEHNR and CDR2 is FQNEAQ (reference sequence). Trimming pared 7 bases from V and 6 bases from J, leaving 15 bases between.

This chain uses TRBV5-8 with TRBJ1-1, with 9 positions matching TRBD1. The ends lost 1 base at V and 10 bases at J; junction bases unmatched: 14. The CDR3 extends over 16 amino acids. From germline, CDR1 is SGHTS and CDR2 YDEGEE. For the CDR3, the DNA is TGTGCCAGCAGCTTGACTGCCGGGACAGGGTATGAGGGAGCTTTCTTT. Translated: CASSLTAGTGYEGAFF.

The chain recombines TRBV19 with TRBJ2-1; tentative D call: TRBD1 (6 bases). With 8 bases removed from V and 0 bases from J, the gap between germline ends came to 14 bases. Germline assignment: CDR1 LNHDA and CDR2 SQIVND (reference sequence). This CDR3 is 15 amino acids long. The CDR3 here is CASRTTGSSYNEQFF. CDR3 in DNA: TGTGCCAGTCGTACAACAGGGAGCTCCTACAATGAGCAGTTCTTC.

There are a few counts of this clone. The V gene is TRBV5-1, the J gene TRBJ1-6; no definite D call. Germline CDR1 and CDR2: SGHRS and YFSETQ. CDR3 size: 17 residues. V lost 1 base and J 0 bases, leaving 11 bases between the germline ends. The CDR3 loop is CASSLLSPSSYNSPLHF. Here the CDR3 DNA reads TGCGCCAGCAGCTTGCTCAGCCCGAGCTCCTATAATTCACCCCTCCACTTT. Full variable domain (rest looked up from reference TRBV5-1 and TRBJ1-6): KAGVTQTPRYLIKTRGQQVTLSCSPISGHRSVSWYQQTPGQGLQFLFEYFSETQRNKGNFPGRFSGRQFSNSRSEMNVSTLELGDSALYLCASSLLSPSSYNSPLHFGNGTRLTVT.

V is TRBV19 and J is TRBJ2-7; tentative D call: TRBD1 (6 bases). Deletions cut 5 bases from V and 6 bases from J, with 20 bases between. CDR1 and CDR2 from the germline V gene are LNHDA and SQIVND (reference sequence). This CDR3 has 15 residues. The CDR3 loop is CASSEGPGLRGEQYV. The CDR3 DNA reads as TGTGCCAGTAGTGAGGGCCCAGGACTCAGGGGCGAGCAGTACGTC.

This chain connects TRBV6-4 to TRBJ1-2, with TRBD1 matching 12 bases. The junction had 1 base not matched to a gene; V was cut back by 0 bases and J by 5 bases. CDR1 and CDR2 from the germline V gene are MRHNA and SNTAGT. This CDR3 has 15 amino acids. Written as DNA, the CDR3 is TGTGCCAGCAGTGACTCGGGACAGGGGGCGTATGGCTACACCTTC. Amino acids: CASSDSGQGAYGYTF.

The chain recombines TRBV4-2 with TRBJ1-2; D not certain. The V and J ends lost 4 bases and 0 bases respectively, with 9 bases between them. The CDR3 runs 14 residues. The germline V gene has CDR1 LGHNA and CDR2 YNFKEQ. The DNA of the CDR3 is TGTGCCAGCAGCCCGGGAGATTCTAACTATGGCTACACCTTC. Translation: CASSPGDSNYGYTF.

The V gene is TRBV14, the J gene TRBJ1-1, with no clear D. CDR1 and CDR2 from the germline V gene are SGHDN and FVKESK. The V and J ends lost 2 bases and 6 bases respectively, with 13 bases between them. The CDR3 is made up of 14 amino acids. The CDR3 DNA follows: TGTGCCAGCAGCCAATGGAGAGGGTCCTCTGAAGCTTTCTTT. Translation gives CASSQWRGSSEAFF.

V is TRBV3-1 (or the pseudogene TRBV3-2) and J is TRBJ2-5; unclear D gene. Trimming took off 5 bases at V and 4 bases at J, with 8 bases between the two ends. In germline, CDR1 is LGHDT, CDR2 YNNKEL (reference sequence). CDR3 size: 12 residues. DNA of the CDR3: TGTGCCAGCAGCGAGGTTGGAGAGACCCAGTACTTC. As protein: CASSEVGETQYF.

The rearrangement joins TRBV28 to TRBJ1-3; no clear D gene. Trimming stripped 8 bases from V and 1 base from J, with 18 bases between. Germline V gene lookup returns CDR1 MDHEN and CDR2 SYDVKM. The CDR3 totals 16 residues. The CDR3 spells CASVYSDSRSGNTIYF. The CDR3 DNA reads TGTGCCAGCGTTTACTCGGACTCAAGATCTGGAAACACCATATATTTT.

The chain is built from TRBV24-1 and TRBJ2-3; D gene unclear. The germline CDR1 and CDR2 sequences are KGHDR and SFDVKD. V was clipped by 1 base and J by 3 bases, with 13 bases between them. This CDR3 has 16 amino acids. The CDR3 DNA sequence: TGTGCCACCAGTGATTTAGAGGACGGTCCGACAGATACGCAGTATTTT. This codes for CATSDLEDGPTDTQYF.

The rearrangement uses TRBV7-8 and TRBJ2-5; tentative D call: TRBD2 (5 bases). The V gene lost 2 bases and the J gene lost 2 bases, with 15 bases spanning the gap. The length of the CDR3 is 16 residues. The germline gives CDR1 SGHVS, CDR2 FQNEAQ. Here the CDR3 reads CASSLRSGREQETQYF. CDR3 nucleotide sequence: TGTGCCAGCAGCTTACGGAGCGGCAGAGAGCAAGAGACCCAGTACTTC.